Listed below are T cell receptor beta chains from one sample, sequenced in a study of T cells after yellow fever vaccination. TCRdb called the 5' RACE reads again in MiXCR, with one record for every CDR3 protein. This table holds around 610,000 distinct CDR3 sequences, less than 15% found once. Specimen: PBMCs, collected on the day of the yellow fever booster vaccination. These receptors originate from a young man who received the YFV17D yellow fever vaccine. Each CDR3 is given with its conserved first and last residue. D genes are given only for firm matches. Clone size appears in some rows only: once, few, many, or a class for an expanded clone.

size | D | J | V | DNA | CDR3
NA | TRBD2 | TRBJ2-7 | TRBV19 | TGTGCCAGTAGTATGACTAGCGCCTACGAGCAGTACTTC | CASSMTSAYEQYF
few | TRBD2 | TRBJ2-1 | TRBV6-2/TRBV6-3 | TGTGCCAGCAGTTGGGGACTAGCGGGAGCCTATGAGCAGTTCTTC | CASSWGLAGAYEQFF
NA | TRBD2 | TRBJ2-1 | TRBV7-2 | TGTGCCAGCAGAGTTACAGGGACTAGCGGGAGCCTCGGCCAGTTCTTC | CASRVTGTSGSLGQFF
NA | NA | TRBJ2-7 | TRBV28 | TGTGCCAGCAGTTTGAGTGGGTGGGGGTACGAGCAGTACTTC | CASSLSGWGYEQYF
NA | NA | TRBJ2-3 | TRBV20-1 | TGCAGTGCTAGAAATAGTAGGACTCACCAGTTCACAGATACGCAGTATTTT | CSARNSRTHQFTDTQYF
NA | TRBD2 | TRBJ2-2 | TRBV28 | TGTGCCAGCAGTTTTGGGAGCGGGAGTTGGGCCGGGGAGCTGTTTTTT | CASSFGSGSWAGELFF
NA | TRBD2 | TRBJ2-5 | TRBV7-2 | TGTGCCAGCAGCGTCTACACCGGGACTAGCGGTGAGACCCAGTACTTC | CASSVYTGTSGETQYF
few | TRBD2 | TRBJ2-1 | TRBV7-9 | TGTGCCAGCAGCACACAGCGGGAGGGCCGGATTTTTCATGAGCAGTTCTTC | CASSTQREGRIFHEQFF
NA | TRBD2 | TRBJ2-7 | TRBV28 | TGTGCCAGCAGTTCCTATGCTAGCGGGAGGGTTTACGAGCAGTACTTC | CASSSYASGRVYEQYF
few | NA | TRBJ1-2 | TRBV18 | TGTGCCAGCTCGGACACAGAGAACTATGGCTACACCTTC | CASSDTENYGYTF
few | TRBD2 | TRBJ2-7 | TRBV7-8 | TGTGCCAGCAGCTTAGTTACTAGGACTAGCGACGAGCAGTACTTC | CASSLVTRTSDEQYF
few | NA | TRBJ2-1 | TRBV5-1 | TGCGCCAGCAGCTTGGTAGGGAGCGAAGAGCAGTTCTTC | CASSLVGSEEQFF
NA | NA | TRBJ1-1 | TRBV20-1 | TGCAGTGCTAGGAAGCCCCAGAACACTGAAGCTTTCTTT | CSARKPQNTEAFF
few | TRBD2 | TRBJ2-1 | TRBV4-3 | TGCGCCAGCAGCCATCCCGGGACTAGCGGGTACAATGAGCAGTTCTTC | CASSHPGTSGYNEQFF
NA | TRBD2 | TRBJ2-7 | TRBV7-2 | TGTGCCAGCAGCTTAGCCAGCGGGAGTATCTACGAGCAGTACTTC | CASSLASGSIYEQYF
few | NA | TRBJ2-5 | TRBV10-3 | TGTGCCATTGGCAGGGAAAAAGAGACCCAGTACTTC | CAIGREKETQYF
many | NA | TRBJ2-7 | TRBV4-2 | TGTGCCAGCAGCCAAGGTCGCGGCGGGCCCTACGAGCAGTACTTC | CASSQGRGGPYEQYF
NA | TRBD1 | TRBJ1-2 | TRBV10-3 | TGTTATTACTCGCTCCGGGACAGCCATAACTATGGCTACACCTTC | CYYSLRDSHNYGYTF
NA | NA | TRBJ1-2 | TRBV7-9 | TGTGCCAGCAGCTTATTTTCCGGAACTGGCTACACCTTC | CASSLFSGTGYTF
few | TRBD2 | TRBJ2-1 | TRBV30 | TGTGCCTGGATGATTAGCGGGACTCTACTTTACAATGAGCAGTTCTTC | CAWMISGTLLYNEQFF
many | NA | TRBJ2-5 | TRBV7-9 | TGTGCCATTATTCCCGCCGGCGGCGAGACCCAGTACTTC | CAIIPAGGETQYF
NA | NA | TRBJ2-5 | TRBV18 | TGTGCCAGCTCCCCACGTGGCGGAGAGCAAGAGACCCAGTACTTC | CASSPRGGEQETQYF
once | TRBD1 | TRBJ1-4 | TRBV12-3/TRBV12-4 | TGTGCCAGCAGCCCCACAGGGGGCGGTGAAAAACTGTTTTTT | CASSPTGGGEKLFF
NA | NA | TRBJ2-3 | TRBV12-3/TRBV12-4 | TGTGCCTTCAGTTTAGCGGCGGGGACATCTAGTACAGATACGCAGTATTTT | CAFSLAAGTSSTDTQYF
many | TRBD2 | TRBJ2-7 | TRBV5-1 | TGCGCCAGCAGCCAAGGCAGCCTATTAGCGGGAGCTGTGGCCGAGCAGTACTTC | CASSQGSLLAGAVAEQYF
few | TRBD2 | TRBJ2-3 | TRBV7-9 | TGTGCCAGCAGCCCGCCGGGGGGTCCGGGAGATACGCAGTATTTT | CASSPPGGPGDTQYF
few | TRBD2 | TRBJ2-3 | TRBV20-1 | TGCAGTGCTAGAGTGGGGACTAGCGGGAGATCAGATACGCAGTATTTT | CSARVGTSGRSDTQYF
NA | TRBD2 | TRBJ2-3 | TRBV15 | TGTGCCACCAGCAGTGGGACTAGCGGCCTCACAGATACGCAGTATTTT | CATSSGTSGLTDTQYF
many | NA | TRBJ2-1 | TRBV12-3/TRBV12-4 | TGTGCCAGCGGGTCTAGCTCCTACAATGAGCAGTTCTTC | CASGSSSYNEQFF
many | TRBD1 | TRBJ2-2 | TRBV20-1 | TGCAGTGCTACCCAGGACAGGATCGGGACCGGGGAGCTGTTTTTT | CSATQDRIGTGELFF
few | TRBD2 | TRBJ2-5 | TRBV6-5 | TGTGCCAGCAGTTACCTCCGGACTAGCGGGAGGGCCGCGGAGACCCAGTACTTC | CASSYLRTSGRAAETQYF
few | NA | TRBJ2-6 | TRBV30 | TGTGCCTGGAGTGGAAAGGGTGTAGATGGGGCCAACGTCCTGACTTTC | CAWSGKGVDGANVLTF
NA | NA | TRBJ2-7 | TRBV5-4 | TGTGCCAGCAGCACCAGGGACTCCCACGAGCAGTACTTC | CASSTRDSHEQYF
few | NA | TRBJ2-7 | TRBV18 | TGTGCCAGCTCACCAGCTAGCACCTACGAGCAGTACTTC | CASSPASTYEQYF
few | TRBD1 | TRBJ1-1 | TRBV15 | TGTGCCACCAGCCCCCGGGACAGGGCTGGCTGGGGAGCTTTCTTT | CATSPRDRAGWGAFF
NA | NA | TRBJ2-7 | TRBV29-1 | TGCAGCGTTGTTCAGGACGAGCAGTACTTC | CSVVQDEQYF
once | TRBD1 | TRBJ2-2 | TRBV27 | TGTGCCAGCAGGAAGGGACAGGGGAACAACGGGGAGCTGTTTTTT | CASRKGQGNNGELFF
NA | TRBD2 | TRBJ2-1 | TRBV12-3/TRBV12-4 | TGTGCCAGCAGACTAGCGGGAGCCATTGAGCAGTTCTTC | CASRLAGAIEQFF
few | NA | TRBJ2-2 | TRBV7-2 | TGTGCCAGCAGCTATCAAAGGTCTAGGACCGGGGAGCTGTTTTTT | CASSYQRSRTGELFF
NA | NA | TRBJ2-2 | TRBV28 | TGTGCCAGCAGTCCGCCCGATCCCGGGGAGCTGTTTTTT | CASSPPDPGELFF
NA | NA | TRBJ2-3 | TRBV2 | TGTGCCAGCAGTTTAGCTCCCTACCCCACAGATACGCAGTATTTT | CASSLAPYPTDTQYF
NA | NA | TRBJ2-1 | TRBV20-1 | TGCAGTGCACCGCCGTTGGAGGACAGAAATGAGCAGTTCTTC | CSAPPLEDRNEQFF
few | NA | TRBJ2-1 | TRBV9 | TGTGCCAGCAGCTTCCGACTAGAAGGCGACAATGAGCAGTTCTTC | CASSFRLEGDNEQFF
NA | TRBD2 | TRBJ2-3 | TRBV20-1 | TGCAGTGCCCATAGCGGGAGCGCAGATACGCAGTATTTT | CSAHSGSADTQYF
NA | TRBD1 | TRBJ1-1 | TRBV30 | TGTGCCTGTGAACCCAGGGGGCGGGAGAATGAAGCTTTCTTT | CACEPRGRENEAFF
NA | NA | TRBJ1-4 | TRBV9 | TGTGCCAGCAGCAGGGGGAACGAAAAACTGTTTTTT | CASSRGNEKLFF
few | TRBD1 | TRBJ2-1 | TRBV28 | TGTGCCAGCGCGGGGGACAGGGCGTCGGATGAGCAGTTCTTC | CASAGDRASDEQFF
few | NA | TRBJ1-5 | TRBV10-3 | TGTGCCATCAGTGAGATGGGTAGCAGTCAGCCCCAGCATTTT | CAISEMGSSQPQHF
few | NA | TRBJ2-7 | TRBV28 | TGTGCCAGCAGGCCCCGGGACCGCGGGTACGAGCAGTACTTC | CASRPRDRGYEQYF
NA | NA | TRBJ2-5 | TRBV9 | TGTGCCAGCAGCGTGTCCCCGGGAGCGGCCCAAGAGACCCAGTACTTC | CASSVSPGAAQETQYF